This TCR beta chain is from a study of CD4 T cells in relation to SARS-CoV-2 and coronaviruses. On this clone: Its antigen is still unknown.

In germline, CDR1 is LGHNA, CDR2 YNFKEQ. V gave up 4 bases and J gave up 10 bases; unmatched junction bases: 11. This CDR3 region has 16 residues. The data were produced by immunoSEQ multiplex PCR, yet TCRdb's version contains in-frame clones alone and is incomplete. In the table there are around 24,000 clones, about three quarters of which are singletons. The unexposed donors gave CD4+ T cells in about 2010-2019, prior to COVID-19. The cells were cultured for less than twelve days before CD4+ T cells were isolated. Testing used SARS-CoV-2 S/N and four cold-coronavirus spikes on unexposed-donor CD4+ T cells, cells permitting.

The chain couples TRBV4-2 to TRBJ2-1; TRBD2 matches at 12 bases. Sample: CD4+ T cells from PBMCs, cultured in vitro. The sequence derives from a human donor in good health. Here the CDR3 reads CASSPRLAGVNLEQFF. CDR3 sequence (DNA): TGTGCCAGCAGCCCTCGACTAGCGGGAGTCAATTTGGAGCAGTTCTTC.